The present T cell receptor (beta chain) was sequenced within a study of low-dose radiotherapy and immunotherapy resistance in tumors. Time point here: before trial treatment. TRAV- and TRBV-specific primers, spanning alpha and beta chains, primed first-strand cDNA. PCR amplification of the TCRs was performed with Phusion for 20 PCR cycles, and it relied on a constant-region primer together with a V-primer adapter. One entry per CDR3 protein results from TCRdb running MiXCR on the reads. The table lists over 70,000 distinct CDR3 sequences, roughly 31% of them singletons. The V and J ends lost 5 bases and 4 bases respectively, with 11 bases between them. This CDR3 comprises 13 residues. The germline V gene encodes CDR1 SGHTA and CDR2 FQGTGA.

Specimen: PBMCs, collected before treatment. The V call is TRBV7-3, the J call TRBJ1-1; D is undetermined. This receptor was taken from a female donor with ovarian cancer. The DNA of the CDR3 is TGTGCCAGCAGCCATGTCCCCAGCACTGAAGCTTTCTTT. Translated, it gives CASSHVPSTEAFF.